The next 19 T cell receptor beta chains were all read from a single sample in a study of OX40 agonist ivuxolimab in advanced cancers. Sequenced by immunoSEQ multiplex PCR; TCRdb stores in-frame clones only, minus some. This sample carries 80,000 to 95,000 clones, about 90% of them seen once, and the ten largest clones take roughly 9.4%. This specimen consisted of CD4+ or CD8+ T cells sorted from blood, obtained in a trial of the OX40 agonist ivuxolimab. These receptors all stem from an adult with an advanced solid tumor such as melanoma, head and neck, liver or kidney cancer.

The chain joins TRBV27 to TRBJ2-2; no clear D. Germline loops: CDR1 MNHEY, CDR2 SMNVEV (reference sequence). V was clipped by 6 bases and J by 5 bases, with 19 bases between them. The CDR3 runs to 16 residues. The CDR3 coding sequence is TGTGCCAGCAGCTCCCACGACGCCGCCGCGACCGGGGAGCTGTTTTTT. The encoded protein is CASSSHDAAATGELFF.

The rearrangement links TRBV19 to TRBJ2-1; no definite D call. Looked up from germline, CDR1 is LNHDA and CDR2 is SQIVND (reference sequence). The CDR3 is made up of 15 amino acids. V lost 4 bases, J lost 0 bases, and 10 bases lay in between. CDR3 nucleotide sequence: TGTGCCAGTAGTAACTACTATAACTCCTACAATGAGCAGTTCTTC. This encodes CASSNYYNSYNEQFF.

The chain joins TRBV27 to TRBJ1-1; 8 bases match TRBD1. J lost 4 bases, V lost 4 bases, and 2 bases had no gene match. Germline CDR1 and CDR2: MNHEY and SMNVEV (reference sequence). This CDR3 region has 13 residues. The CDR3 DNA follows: TGTGCCAGCAGTTGGACAGGGCTCACTGAAGCTTTCTTT. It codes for CASSWTGLTEAFF.

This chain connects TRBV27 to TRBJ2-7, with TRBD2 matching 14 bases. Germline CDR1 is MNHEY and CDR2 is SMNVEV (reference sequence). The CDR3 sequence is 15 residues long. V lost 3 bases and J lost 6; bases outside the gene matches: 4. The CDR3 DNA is TGTGCCAGCAGTTTGGGACTAGCGGGAGTGTTCGAGCAGTACTTC. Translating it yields CASSLGLAGVFEQYF.

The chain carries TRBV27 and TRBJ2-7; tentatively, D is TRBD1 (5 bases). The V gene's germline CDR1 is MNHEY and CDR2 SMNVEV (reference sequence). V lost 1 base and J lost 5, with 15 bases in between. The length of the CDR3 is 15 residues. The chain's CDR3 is CASSLYVGVSNEQYF. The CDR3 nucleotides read TGTGCCAGCAGTTTATACGTAGGGGTATCCAACGAGCAGTACTTC.

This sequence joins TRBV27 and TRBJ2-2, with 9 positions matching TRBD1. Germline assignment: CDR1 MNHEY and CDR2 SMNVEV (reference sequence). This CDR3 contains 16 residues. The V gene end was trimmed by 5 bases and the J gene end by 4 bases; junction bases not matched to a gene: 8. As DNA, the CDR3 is TGTGCCAGCAGTCTCCGGACAGGGGCCGGCACCGGGGAGCTGTTTTTT. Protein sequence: CASSLRTGAGTGELFF.

The CDR3 is CASSGGPEQYF. The CDR3 DNA reads TGTGCCAGCAGTGGTGGGCCCGAGCAGTACTTC. This chain uses TRBV28 with TRBJ2-7, with D unresolved. This CDR3 is 11 amino acids long. V was trimmed by 5 bases and J by 6 bases, leaving 8 bases between them. Germline V gives CDR1 MDHEN, CDR2 SYDVKM.

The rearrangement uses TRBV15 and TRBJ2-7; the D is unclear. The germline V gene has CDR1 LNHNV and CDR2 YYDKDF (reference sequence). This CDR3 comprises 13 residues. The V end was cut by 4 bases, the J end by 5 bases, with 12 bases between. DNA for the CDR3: TGTGCCACCAGCACCCTGAGGACGGACGAGCAGTACTTC. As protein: CATSTLRTDEQYF.

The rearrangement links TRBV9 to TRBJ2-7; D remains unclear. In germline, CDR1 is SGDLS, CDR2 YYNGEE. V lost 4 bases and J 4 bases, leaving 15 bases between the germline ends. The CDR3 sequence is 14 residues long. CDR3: CASSSQASAYEQYF. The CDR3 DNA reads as TGTGCCAGCAGCTCTCAAGCGTCGGCTTACGAGCAGTACTTC.

The CDR3 DNA reads TGTGCCAGCAGCTTAATTAACTCAGGGTACGAGCAGTACTTC. Amino acids: CASSLINSGYEQYF. This chain connects TRBV5-6 to TRBJ2-7; a possible D gene is TRBD1 (5 bases). Germline loops: CDR1 SGHDT, CDR2 YYEEEE. CDR3 length equals 14 residues. V lost 2 bases and J lost 4, with 13 bases in between.

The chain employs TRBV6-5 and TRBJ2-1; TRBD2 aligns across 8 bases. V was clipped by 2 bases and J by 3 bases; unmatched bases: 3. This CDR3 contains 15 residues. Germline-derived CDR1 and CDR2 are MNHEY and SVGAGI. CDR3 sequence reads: CASSYGLAGYNEQFF. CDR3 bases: TGTGCCAGCAGTTACGGTCTAGCGGGCTACAATGAGCAGTTCTTC.

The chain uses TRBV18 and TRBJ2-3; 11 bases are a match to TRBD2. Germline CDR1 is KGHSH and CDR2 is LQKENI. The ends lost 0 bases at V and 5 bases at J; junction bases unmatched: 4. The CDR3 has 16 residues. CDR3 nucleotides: TGTGCCAGCTCACCACCGCTAGCGGGAGGCAAAGATACGCAGTATTTT. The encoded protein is CASSPPLAGGKDTQYF.

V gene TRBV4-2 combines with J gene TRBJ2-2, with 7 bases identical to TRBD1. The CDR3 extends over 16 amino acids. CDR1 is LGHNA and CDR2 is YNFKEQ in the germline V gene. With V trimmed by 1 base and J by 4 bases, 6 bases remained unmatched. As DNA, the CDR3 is TGTGCCAGCAGCCAAGGAACAGGGGACCCCACCGGGGAGCTGTTTTTT. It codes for CASSQGTGDPTGELFF.

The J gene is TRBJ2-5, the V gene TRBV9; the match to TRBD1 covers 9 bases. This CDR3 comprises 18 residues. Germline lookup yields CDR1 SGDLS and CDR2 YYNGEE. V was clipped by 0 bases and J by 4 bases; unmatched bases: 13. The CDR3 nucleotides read TGTGCCAGCAGCGTAGTCCCAGACCCGGGACAGGGTTCAGAGACCCAGTACTTC. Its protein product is CASSVVPDPGQGSETQYF.

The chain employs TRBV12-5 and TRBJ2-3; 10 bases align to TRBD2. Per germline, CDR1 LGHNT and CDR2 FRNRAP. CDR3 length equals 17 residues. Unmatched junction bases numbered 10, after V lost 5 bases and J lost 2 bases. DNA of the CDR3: TGTGCTAGTGGTGCCAGTGCTAGCGGGAGTGCCACAGATACGCAGTATTTT. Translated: CASGASASGSATDTQYF.

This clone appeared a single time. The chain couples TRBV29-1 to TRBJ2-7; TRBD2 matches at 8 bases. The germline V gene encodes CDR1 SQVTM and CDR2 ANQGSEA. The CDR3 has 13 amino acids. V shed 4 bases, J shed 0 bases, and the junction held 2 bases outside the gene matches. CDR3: CSVVGGVSYEQYF. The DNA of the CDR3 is TGCAGCGTTGTCGGGGGGGTCTCCTACGAGCAGTACTTC.

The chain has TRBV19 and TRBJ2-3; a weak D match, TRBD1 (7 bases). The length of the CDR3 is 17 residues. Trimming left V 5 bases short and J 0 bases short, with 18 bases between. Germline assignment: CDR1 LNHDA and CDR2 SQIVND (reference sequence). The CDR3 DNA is TGTGCCAGTAGTCGACCCGCGGGACAGCCGAGCACAGATACGCAGTATTTT. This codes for CASSRPAGQPSTDTQYF.

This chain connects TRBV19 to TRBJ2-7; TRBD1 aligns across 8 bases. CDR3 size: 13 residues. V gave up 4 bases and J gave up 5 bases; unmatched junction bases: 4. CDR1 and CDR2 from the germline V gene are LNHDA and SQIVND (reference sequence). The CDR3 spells CASSRLQGDEQYF. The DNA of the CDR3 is TGTGCCAGTAGTAGATTACAGGGGGACGAGCAGTACTTC. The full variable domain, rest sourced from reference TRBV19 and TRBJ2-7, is DGGITQSPKYLFRKEGQNVTLSCEQNLNHDAMYWYRQDPGQGLRLIYYSQIVNDFQKGDIAEGYSVSREKKESFPLTVTSAQKNPTAFYLCASSRLQGDEQYFGPGTRLTVT.

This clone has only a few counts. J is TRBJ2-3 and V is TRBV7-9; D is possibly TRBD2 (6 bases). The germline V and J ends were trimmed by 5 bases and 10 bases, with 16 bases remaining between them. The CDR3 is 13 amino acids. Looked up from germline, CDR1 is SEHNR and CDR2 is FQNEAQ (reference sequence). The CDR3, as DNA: TGTGCCAGCAGCGTGGTGACCCGCGGGGCGCAGTATTTT. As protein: CASSVVTRGAQYF.